This paragraph reports one T cell receptor beta chain. What it recognizes is unknown. Healthy bone marrow donors made up the donor group. Per the germline V gene, CDR1 is PRHDT and CDR2 is FYEKMQ (reference sequence). With 4 bases clipped from V and 0 bases from J, the junction kept 3 bases outside the gene matches. This CDR3 spans 15 amino acids. The study ran its PCR with 60 Vbeta and 13 Jbeta primers. The assay was immunoSEQ multiplex PCR, and TCRdb's table has in-frame clones only and misses some. The table has some 130,000 clones, roughly three quarters seen once. The data were obtained in a study of cytomegalovirus exposure and HLA in healthy donors. Study results and limitations: It was reported that the classifier diagnosed cytomegalovirus status with high specificity and sensitivity in both the original and validation cohorts. For most TCR beta V segments, an earlier analysis put the productive rate at about 90% or about 30% of the time.

V is TRBV13 and J is TRBJ1-3; TRBD1 matches at 7 bases. Sequenced material: PBMCs. The receptor comes from a man aged 30-40 years in good health and CMV-seronegative. This CDR3 reads CASSSGQFSGNTIYF. Written as DNA, the CDR3 is TGTGCCAGCAGCTCGGGACAGTTCTCTGGAAACACCATATATTTT.